This TCR beta chain was captured by sequencing in a study of OX40 agonist ivuxolimab in advanced cancers. Overall study results and limits: Partial responders at 0.1-3.0 mg/kg had among the lowest clonal expansion.

Data came from immunoSEQ multiplex PCR; TCRdb stores just in-frame clones and leaves some out. This table holds tens of thousands of clones, about four fifths found once. Samples were taken at baseline and on day 1 of cycles 4 and 7. Germline V CDR1 and CDR2: MDHEN, SYDVKM. Trimming cost V 7 bases and J 4 bases; bases outside gene matches: 11. CDR3 size: 16 residues. This clone was observed a single time. Its antigen is still unknown. J is TRBJ2-2 and V is TRBV28; 8 nucleotides align to TRBD1. The origin of this receptor is an adult with an advanced solid tumor such as melanoma, head and neck, liver or kidney cancer. Source: CD4+ or CD8+ T cells sorted from blood, taken in a trial of the OX40 agonist ivuxolimab. In DNA, the CDR3 is TGTGCCAGCACCCTTCCAGGACAGGGCTTCACCGGGGAGCTGTTTTTT. This gives the protein CASTLPGQGFTGELFF. Using reference TRBV28 and TRBJ2-2 for the parts outside the CDR3, the full variable domain is DVKVTQSSRYLVKRTGEKVFLECVQDMDHENMFWYRQDPGLGLRLIYFSYDVKMKEKGDIPEGYSVSREKKERFSLILESASTNQTSMYLCASTLPGQGFTGELFFGEGSRLTVL.